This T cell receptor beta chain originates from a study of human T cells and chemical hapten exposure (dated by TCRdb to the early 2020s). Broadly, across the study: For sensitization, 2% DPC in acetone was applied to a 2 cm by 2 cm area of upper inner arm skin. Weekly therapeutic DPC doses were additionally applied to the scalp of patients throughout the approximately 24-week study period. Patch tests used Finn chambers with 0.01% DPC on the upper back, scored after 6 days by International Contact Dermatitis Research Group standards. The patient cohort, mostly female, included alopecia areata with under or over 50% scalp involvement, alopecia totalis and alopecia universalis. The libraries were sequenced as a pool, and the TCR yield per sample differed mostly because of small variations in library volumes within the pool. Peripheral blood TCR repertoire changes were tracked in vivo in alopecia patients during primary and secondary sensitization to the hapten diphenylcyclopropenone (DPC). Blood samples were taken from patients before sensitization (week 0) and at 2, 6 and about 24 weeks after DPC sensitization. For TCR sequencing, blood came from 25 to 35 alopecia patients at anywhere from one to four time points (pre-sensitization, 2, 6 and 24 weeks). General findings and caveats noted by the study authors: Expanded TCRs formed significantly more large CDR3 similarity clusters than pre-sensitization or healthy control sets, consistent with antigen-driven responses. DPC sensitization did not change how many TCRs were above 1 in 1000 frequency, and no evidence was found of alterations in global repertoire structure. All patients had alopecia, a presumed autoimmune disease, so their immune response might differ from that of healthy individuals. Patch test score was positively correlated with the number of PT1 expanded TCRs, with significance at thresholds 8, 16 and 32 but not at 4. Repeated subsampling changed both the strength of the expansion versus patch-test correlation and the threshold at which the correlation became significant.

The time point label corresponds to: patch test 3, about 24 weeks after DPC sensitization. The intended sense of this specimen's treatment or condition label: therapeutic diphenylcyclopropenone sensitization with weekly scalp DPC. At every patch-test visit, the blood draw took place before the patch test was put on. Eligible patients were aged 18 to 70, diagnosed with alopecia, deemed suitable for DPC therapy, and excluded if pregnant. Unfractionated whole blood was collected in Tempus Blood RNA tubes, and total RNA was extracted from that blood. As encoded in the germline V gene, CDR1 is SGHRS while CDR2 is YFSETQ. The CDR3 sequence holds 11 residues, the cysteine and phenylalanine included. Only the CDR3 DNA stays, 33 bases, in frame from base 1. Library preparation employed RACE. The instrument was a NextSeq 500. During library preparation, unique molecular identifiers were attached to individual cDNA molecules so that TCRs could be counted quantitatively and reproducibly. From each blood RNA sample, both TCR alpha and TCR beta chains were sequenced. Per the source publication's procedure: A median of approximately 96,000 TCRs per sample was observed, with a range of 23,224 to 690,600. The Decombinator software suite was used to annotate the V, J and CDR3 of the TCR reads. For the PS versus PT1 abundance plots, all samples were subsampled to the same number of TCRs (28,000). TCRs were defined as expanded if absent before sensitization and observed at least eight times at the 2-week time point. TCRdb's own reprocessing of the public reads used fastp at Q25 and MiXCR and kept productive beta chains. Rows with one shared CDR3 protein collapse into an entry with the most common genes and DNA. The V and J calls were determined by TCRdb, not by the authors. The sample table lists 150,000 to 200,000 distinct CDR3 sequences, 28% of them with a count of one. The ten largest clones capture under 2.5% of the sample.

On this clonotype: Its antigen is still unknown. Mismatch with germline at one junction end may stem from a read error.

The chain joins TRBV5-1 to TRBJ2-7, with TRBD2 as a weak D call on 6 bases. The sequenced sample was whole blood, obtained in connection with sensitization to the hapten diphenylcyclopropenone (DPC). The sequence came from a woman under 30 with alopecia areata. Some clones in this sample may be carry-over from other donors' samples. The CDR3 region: CASSLGRGEHF. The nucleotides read TGCGCCAGCAGCTTGGGGAGGGGAGAACACTTC.